The text below deals with one TCR beta chain. The protocol was immunoSEQ multiplex PCR, while the TCRdb copy is restricted to in-frame clones and leaves out a portion. Found here are 17,000 or so clones, about nine tenths of them singletons; the top ten hold 5.9%. This record belongs to a study of PD-L1 blockade in urothelial cancer. Metastatic or locally advanced urothelial carcinoma was present in the patients. Patient sample counts ranged from 1 to 8, pretreatment and on-treatment. The material sequenced was PBMCs, taken around atezolizumab (anti-PD-L1) treatment. The clonotype was recovered from a man between 45 and 60 years old with urothelial cancer.

The CDR3 reads CASSLTGGATYGYTF. The CDR3 DNA sequence: TGTGCCAGCAGCTTGACAGGGGGCGCTACCTATGGCTACACCTTC. The chain recombines TRBV7-9 with TRBJ1-2, with 10 positions matching TRBD1. The length of the CDR3 is 15 residues. Germline V gene lookup returns CDR1 SEHNR and CDR2 FQNEAQ (reference sequence). Trimming at V came to 3 bases and at J to 4 bases, leaving 5 bases not matched to a gene.